A selection of T cell receptor beta chains follows, all from one sample in a study of molecular identifiers for immune sequencing clone quantification. MiXCR, run by TCRdb on the PCR reads, gives a single entry per CDR3 protein. The sample has roughly 50,000 distinct CDR3 sequences, approximately 25% seen once. Sequencing was carried out using naive CD8+ T cells from blood, with Jurkat cell RNA spiked in. The source of these receptors is a human donor in good health. Some libraries in this study had Jurkat cell RNA spiked in. Both conserved end residues are part of each CDR3. The D gene is left open where the match is weak. A row's size may be missing; if present it is once, few, many or a size class.

D	V	J	size	DNA	CDR3
TRBD2	TRBV6-6	TRBJ2-3	few	TGTGCCAGCAGTTACTTTCTAGCGGGAGCTACAGATACGCAGTATTTT	CASSYFLAGATDTQYF
-	TRBV12-3/TRBV12-4	TRBJ2-3	many	TGTGCCTCCCAGGGACTCCTTAGGGCAGATACGCAGTATTTT	CASQGLLRADTQYF
-	TRBV13	TRBJ2-4	many	TGTGCCAGCAGCGCCCGCGGGACATCCAAAAACATTCAGTACTTC	CASSARGTSKNIQYF
-	TRBV3-1	TRBJ1-5	-	TGTGCCAGCAGTTCAAAGGAGCCAGGGGAGAGGGCCCAGCCCCAGCATTTT	CASSSKEPGERAQPQHF
-	TRBV20-1	TRBJ1-2	few	TGCAGTGCTAGAGATCGTCACGTAGGGTCCTTGAGCTACACCTTC	CSARDRHVGSLSYTF
-	TRBV13	TRBJ1-1	many	TGTGCCAGCAGCCCATTTGGTTTGACCCTTGAAGCTTTCTTT	CASSPFGLTLEAFF
-	TRBV27	TRBJ2-7	-	TGTGCCAGCAGCCCTACAGGGCCCCCTTCCTACGAGCAGTGCTTC	CASSPTGPPSYEQCF
TRBD2	TRBV4-2	TRBJ2-7	few	TGTGCCAGCAGCCAAGGTCCTAGCGGAGCAACCTACGAGCAGTACTTC	CASSQGPSGATYEQYF
-	TRBV7-7	TRBJ2-2	many	TGTGCTAGCAGCTTAGGGGCGGTAGAAACCGGGGAGCTGTTTTTT	CASSLGAVETGELFF
-	TRBV6-2/TRBV6-3	TRBJ1-1	many	TGTGCCAGCAGTTACTGGGATATGAACACTGAAGCTTTCTTT	CASSYWDMNTEAFF
-	TRBV4-1	TRBJ2-7	-	TGCGCCAGCAGCCAAGAGGCGGGGAACCCTACCTACGAGCAGTACTTC	CASSQEAGNPTYEQYF
-	TRBV29-1	TRBJ1-1	once	TGCAGCGTATACCGGGACATCAACACTGAAGCTTCCTTT	CSVYRDINTEASF
-	TRBV18	TRBJ2-4	-	TGTGCCAGCTCACCACCGACGACAGTACTAGCCAAAAACATTCAGTACTTC	CASSPPTTVLAKNIQYF
-	TRBV10-3	TRBJ2-7	-	TGTGCCATCAGTGAGTCTCCAGCGGGCACAAGGAGCTCCTGCGAGCAGTACTTC	CAISESPAGTRSSCEQYF
-	TRBV7-2	TRBJ2-1	many	TGTGCCAGCACTGAGAGCTCCTACAATGAGCAGTTCTTC	CASTESSYNEQFF
-	TRBV27	TRBJ1-1	few	TGTGCCAGCAGTTTGGGGGGGGCGAACACTGAAGCTTTCTTT	CASSLGGANTEAFF
-	TRBV12-3/TRBV12-4	TRBJ1-6	once	TGTGCCAGCAGTTTTTTCCTCGCATCACCCCTCCACTTT	CASSFFLASPLHF
-	TRBV6-6	TRBJ2-3	many	TGTGCCAGCATTGGCGCCCAGACTAGTTTCGCAGATACGCAGTATTTT	CASIGAQTSFADTQYF
TRBD2	TRBV12-3/TRBV12-4	TRBJ2-1	many	TGTGCCAGCAGTACAGGACTAGCGGGAGTGTCCTACAATGAGCAGTTCTTC	CASSTGLAGVSYNEQFF
-	TRBV27	TRBJ1-1	many	TGTGCCAGCAGTTTAGGGGGGGCGGGGGACACTGAAGCTTTCTTT	CASSLGGAGDTEAFF
-	TRBV27	TRBJ2-7	many	TGTGCCAGCGGTCGGGAGCCCTACGAGCAGTACTTC	CASGREPYEQYF
-	TRBV29-1	TRBJ2-7	-	TGCAGCGCGCAGGGCTACGCGCAGTACTTC	CSAQGYAQYF